Reported below is one TCR beta chain. Its antigen remains unknown. With ipilimumab providing CTLA-4 blockade, focal radiation was administered to patients who had chemo-refractory metastatic non-small-cell lung cancer. Sequenced by immunoSEQ multiplex PCR; TCRdb stores in-frame clones only, minus some. The data contain approximately 52,000 clones, around 79% of them singletons. The CDR3 sequence is 13 residues long. J gave up 11 bases and V 4 bases, and 8 bases lay outside the gene matches. CDR1 SGHDT and CDR2 YYEEEE come from the germline V gene. The sample is drawn from a study of radiotherapy plus CTLA-4 blockade in lung cancer. Study-level results: Researchers report tumor-derived TCR clones expanding in blood after radiotherapy plus ipilimumab.

The specimen was peripheral blood, collected from a patient treated with radiotherapy plus ipilimumab. The chain joins TRBV5-6 to TRBJ2-3; the match to TRBD2 covers 9 bases. This TCR was sampled from a human donor with non-small cell lung cancer who had a complete response to radiotherapy plus ipilimumab. CDR3 sequence: CASSPGLALEQYF. Written as DNA, the CDR3 is TGTGCCAGCAGCCCCGGACTAGCGTTGGAGCAGTATTTT.